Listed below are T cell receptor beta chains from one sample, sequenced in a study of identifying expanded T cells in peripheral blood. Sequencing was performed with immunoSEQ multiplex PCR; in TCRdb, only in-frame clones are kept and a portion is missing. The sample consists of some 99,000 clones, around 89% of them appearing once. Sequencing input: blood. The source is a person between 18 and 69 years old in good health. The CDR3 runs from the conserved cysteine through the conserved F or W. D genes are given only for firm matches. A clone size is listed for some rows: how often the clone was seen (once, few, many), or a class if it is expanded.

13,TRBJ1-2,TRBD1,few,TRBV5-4,TGTGCCAGCAGCCTGGTAGGGGGCGATGGCTACACCTTC,CASSLVGGDGYTF
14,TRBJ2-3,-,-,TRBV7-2,TGTGCCAGCAGCTTGTATTGGGGCACAGATACGCAGTATTTT,CASSLYWGTDTQYF
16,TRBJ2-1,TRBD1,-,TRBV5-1,TGCGCCAGCAGCTTGGGGTGGGGGACAGCTAACAATGAGCAGTTCTTC,CASSLGWGTANNEQFF
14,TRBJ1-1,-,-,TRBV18,TGTGCCAGCCGAGGCTGGGGTGGAGACACTGAAGCTTTCTTT,CASRGWGGDTEAFF
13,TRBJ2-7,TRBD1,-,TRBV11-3,TGTGCCAGCAGTAAAGGGACAGGGGTAGAGCAGTACTTC,CASSKGTGVEQYF
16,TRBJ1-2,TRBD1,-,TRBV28,TGTGCCAGCAGTGCGGGGAGGGGACAGGGGGCCTATGGCTACACCTTC,CASSAGRGQGAYGYTF
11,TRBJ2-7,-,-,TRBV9,TGTGCCAGCGGGGACTTCTACGAGCAGTACTTC,CASGDFYEQYF
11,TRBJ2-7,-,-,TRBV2,TGTGCCAGTTTAGGGAATTACGAGCAGTACTTC,CASLGNYEQYF
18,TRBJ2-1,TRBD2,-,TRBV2,TGTGCCAGCAGTAAGGGACTAGCGGGGGGGAGCTCCTACAATGAGCAGTTCTTC,CASSKGLAGGSSYNEQFF
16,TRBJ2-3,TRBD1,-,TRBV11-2,TGTGCCAGCAGCGCCCGACAGGGAACAGGCACAGATACGCAGTATTTT,CASSARQGTGTDTQYF
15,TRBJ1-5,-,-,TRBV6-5,TGTGCCAGCAGTTACCGCCCTTGGGGGACTCAGCCCCAGCATTTT,CASSYRPWGTQPQHF
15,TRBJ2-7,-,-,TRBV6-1,TGTGCCAGCAGTGAACGTACAGGGGACTACTACGAGCAGTACTTC,CASSERTGDYYEQYF
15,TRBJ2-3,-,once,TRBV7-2,TGTGCCAGCAGCCGCCTTGTAACTCCGAGGGATACGCAGTATTTT,CASSRLVTPRDTQYF
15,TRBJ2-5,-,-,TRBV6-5,TGTGCCAGCAGTTACTCGAGTTACGCGATTTTGTCCCAGTACTTC,CASSYSSYAILSQYF
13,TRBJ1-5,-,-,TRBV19,TGTGCCAGTAGTATAGGGTTGGGACAGCCCCAGCATTTT,CASSIGLGQPQHF
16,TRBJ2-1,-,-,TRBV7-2,TGTGCCAGCAGCTTAGACAGTCAGGGGAACTACAATGAGCAGTTCTTC,CASSLDSQGNYNEQFF
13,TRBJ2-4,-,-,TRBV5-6,TGTGCCAGCAGCCTTACAGGACCAAACATTCAGTACTTC,CASSLTGPNIQYF
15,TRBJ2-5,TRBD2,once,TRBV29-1,TGCAGCGGTGGGAGACTAGCGGGGAACCAAGAGACCCAGTACTTC,CSGGRLAGNQETQYF
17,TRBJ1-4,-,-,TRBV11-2,TGTGCCAGCATCTTGAGGGAAGGGGTTACACCCAATGAAAAACTGTTTTTT,CASILREGVTPNEKLFF
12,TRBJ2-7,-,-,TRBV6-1,TGTGCCAGCACAAAAGGGGGGGACGAGCAGTACTTC,CASTKGGDEQYF
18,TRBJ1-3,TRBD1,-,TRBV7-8,TGTGCCAGCAGCTTAGGTGGTCGGGGCAGGGGGCTTGGAAACACCATATATTTT,CASSLGGRGRGLGNTIYF
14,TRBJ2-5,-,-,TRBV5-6,TGTGCCAGCAGCTTGGTAGGGCCGCAAGAGACCCAGTACTTC,CASSLVGPQETQYF
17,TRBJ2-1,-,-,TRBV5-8,TGTGCCAGCAGCTTGTTCCAAACAGCCGGCCTTTACAATGAGCAGTTCTTC,CASSLFQTAGLYNEQFF
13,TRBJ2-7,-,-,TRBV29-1,TGCAGCGTTGTTGGGGACGGAAAATACGAGCAGTACTTC,CSVVGDGKYEQYF
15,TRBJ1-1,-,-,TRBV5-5,TGTGCCAGCAGCTTCATCGGGGGCCTGAACACTGAAGCTTTCTTT,CASSFIGGLNTEAFF
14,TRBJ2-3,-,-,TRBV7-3,TGTGCCAGCAGCTTAGCGACTAGTACAGATACGCAGTATTTT,CASSLATSTDTQYF
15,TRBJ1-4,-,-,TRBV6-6,TGTGCCAGCAGTTCAATAGTCCAGGGAGGAGAAAAACTGTTTTTT,CASSSIVQGGEKLFF
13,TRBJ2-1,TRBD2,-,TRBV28,TGTGCCAGCAGTTATGGGAGGGAAGATGAGCAGTTCTTC,CASSYGREDEQFF
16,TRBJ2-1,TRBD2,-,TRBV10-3,TGTGCCATCAGTGACCTCGGTTCTAGCGGGTGGAATGAGCAGTTCTTC,CAISDLGSSGWNEQFF
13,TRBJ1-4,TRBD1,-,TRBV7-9,TGTGCCACCGGACAGGGGTTTAATGAAAAACTGTTTTTT,CATGQGFNEKLFF
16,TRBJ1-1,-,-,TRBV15,TGTGCCACCAGCAGAGGATATTGGAGTGCGAACACTGAAGCTTTCTTT,CATSRGYWSANTEAFF
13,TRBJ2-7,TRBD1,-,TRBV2,TGTGCCAGCATTCGGGACAGGGACGGGGAGCAGTACTTC,CASIRDRDGEQYF
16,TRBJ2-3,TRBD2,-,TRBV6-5,TGTGCCAGCAGTTCCCTTAGGCGAGCGGGACCCAACTCGCAGTATTTT,CASSSLRRAGPNSQYF
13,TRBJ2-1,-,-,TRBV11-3,TGTGCCAGCAGCTTAGCGCCGCGGGATGGGCAGTTCTTC,CASSLAPRDGQFF
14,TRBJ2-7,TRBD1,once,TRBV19,TGTGCCAGTAGTATGGGACAGGGAGGGGAAGAGCAGTACTTC,CASSMGQGGEEQYF
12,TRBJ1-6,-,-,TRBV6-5,TGTGCCAGCAGACAAAGGCGGTCACCCCTCCACTTT,CASRQRRSPLHF
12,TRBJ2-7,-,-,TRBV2,TGTGCCAGCAGTGAATTGGGAAGAGAGCAGTACTTC,CASSELGREQYF
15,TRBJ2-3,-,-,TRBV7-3,TGTGCCAGCAGCCTCAACCCCGGAAGCACAGATACGCAGTATTTT,CASSLNPGSTDTQYF
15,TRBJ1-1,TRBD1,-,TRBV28,TGTGCCAGCAGTTTTGGTAGGGGGCGTATAACTGAAGCTTTCTTT,CASSFGRGRITEAFF
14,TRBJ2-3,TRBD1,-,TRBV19,TGTGCCAGTAGGCCGACAGGGCCCACAGATACGCAGTATTTT,CASRPTGPTDTQYF
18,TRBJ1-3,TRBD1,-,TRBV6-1,TGTGCCAGCAGTGAGAGGGACAGCTCTTTTTCCCCTGGAAACACCATATATTTT,CASSERDSSFSPGNTIYF
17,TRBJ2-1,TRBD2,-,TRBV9,TGTGCCAGCAGCGCCAACCCGATCACTAGCGGGACCGTGGGGCAGTTCTTC,CASSANPITSGTVGQFF
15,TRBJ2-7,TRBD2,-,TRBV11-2,TGTGCCAGCAGCCCTCAAGGCCTAGCGGAATACGAGCAGTACTTC,CASSPQGLAEYEQYF
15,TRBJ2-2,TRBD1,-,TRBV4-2,TGTGCCAGCAGCCACACAGGGGGCGTTCTCGGGGAGCTGTTTTTT,CASSHTGGVLGELFF
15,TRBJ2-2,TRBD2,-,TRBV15,TGTGCCACCAGCAGAAGACTAGCGGGCCCCGGGGAGCTGTTTTTT,CATSRRLAGPGELFF
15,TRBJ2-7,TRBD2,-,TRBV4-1,TGCGCCAGCAGCCAGTCCGTAGCGGGAGCTGGCGAGCAGTACTTC,CASSQSVAGAGEQYF
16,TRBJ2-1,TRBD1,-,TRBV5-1,TGCGCCAGCAGCTGGACCGGGACAGGGATCTACAATGAGCAGTTCTTC,CASSWTGTGIYNEQFF
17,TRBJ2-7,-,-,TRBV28,TGTGCCAGCAGGCCGAAGCTGGGGGCAGGGGATTCCTACGAGCAGTACTTC,CASRPKLGAGDSYEQYF
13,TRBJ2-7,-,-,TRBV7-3,TGTGCCAGCAGCTTAAGTACCCGGGGCGAGCAGTACTTC,CASSLSTRGEQYF
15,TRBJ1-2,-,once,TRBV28,TGTGCCAGCAGTCCCCTAAAACAAGGGGCATGGGGCTACACCTTC,CASSPLKQGAWGYTF
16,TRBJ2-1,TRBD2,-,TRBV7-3,TGTGCCAGCAGCCGGTATCGGTTAGCGGGAAACAATGAGCAGTTCTTC,CASSRYRLAGNNEQFF
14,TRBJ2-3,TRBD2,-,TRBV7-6,TGTGCCAGCAGCTCCGGACTAGCAGGTGATACGCAGTATTTT,CASSSGLAGDTQYF
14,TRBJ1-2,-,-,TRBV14,TGTGCCAGCAGCCAAGATTCCCGTCTCTATGGCTACACCTTC,CASSQDSRLYGYTF
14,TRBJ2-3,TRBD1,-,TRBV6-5,TGTGCCAGCAGAAACAGGGGGCGTACAGATACGCAGTATTTT,CASRNRGRTDTQYF
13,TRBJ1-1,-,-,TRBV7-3,TGTGCCAGCAGCAGCGCGGAGAACACTGAAGCTTTCTTT,CASSSAENTEAFF